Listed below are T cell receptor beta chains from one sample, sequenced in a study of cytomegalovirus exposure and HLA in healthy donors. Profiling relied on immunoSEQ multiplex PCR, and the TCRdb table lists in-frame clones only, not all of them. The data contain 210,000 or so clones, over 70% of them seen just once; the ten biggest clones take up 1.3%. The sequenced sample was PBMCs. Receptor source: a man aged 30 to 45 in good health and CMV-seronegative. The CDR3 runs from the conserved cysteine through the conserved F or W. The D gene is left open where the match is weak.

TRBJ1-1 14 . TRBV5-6 TGTGCCAGCAGCTTGATGCGTGGGAACACTGAAGCTTTCTTT CASSLMRGNTEAFF
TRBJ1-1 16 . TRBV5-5 TGTGCCAGCAGCGCCCAAGGGTCGAGGGTTTACACTGAAGCTTTCTTT CASSAQGSRVYTEAFF
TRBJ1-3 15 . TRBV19 TGTGCCACCCGGGACACCCTCTTCTCTGGAAACACCATATATTTT CATRDTLFSGNTIYF
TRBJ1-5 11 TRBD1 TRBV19 TGTAGGGACAGGGGGCACCAGCCCCAGCATTTT CRDRGHQPQHF
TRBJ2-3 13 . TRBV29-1 TGCAGCGTGACGGGGAAATACACAGATACGCAGTATTTT CSVTGKYTDTQYF
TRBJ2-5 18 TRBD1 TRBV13 TGTGCCAGCTGCGTGGGCCCCCCGGGACAGATCTTGGGAGAGACCCAGTACTTC CASCVGPPGQILGETQYF
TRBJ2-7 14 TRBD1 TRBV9 TGTGCCAGCAGCTTCGGACAGGGCCCCTCCGAGCAGTACTTC CASSFGQGPSEQYF
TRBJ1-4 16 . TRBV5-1 TGCGCCAGCAGCCCGACCATGGGGCGATATAATGAAAAACTGTTTTTT CASSPTMGRYNEKLFF
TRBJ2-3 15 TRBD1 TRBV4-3 TGCGCCAGCAGCCAAGTAGACAGGGACGGAGATACGCAGTATTTT CASSQVDRDGDTQYF
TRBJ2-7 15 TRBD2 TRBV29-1 TGCAGCGTTGCACCCTCAGCGGGAGTTTACTACGAGCAGTACTTC CSVAPSAGVYYEQYF
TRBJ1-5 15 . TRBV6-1 TGTGCCAGCAGAATGGGGAGTTACAGCAATCAGCCCCAGCATTTT CASRMGSYSNQPQHF